This T cell receptor beta chain was captured in a study of blood T cell repertoires in COVID-19. Study in general: Samples taken during acute and convalescent COVID-19 were collected in the United States, Italy and Spain.

V shed 1 base and J 0 bases; nucleotides not matched to a gene: 3. The germline gives CDR1 LGHDT, CDR2 YNNKEL (reference sequence). CDR3 length: 17 amino acids. The table came from immunoSEQ multiplex PCR; TCRdb's copy has only in-frame clones and leaves some out. The sample lists tens of thousands of clones, about four fifths occurring once. The sample was peripheral blood. The chain is built from TRBV3-1 (or the pseudogene TRBV3-2) and TRBJ2-2, with 9 bases lining up with TRBD1. The receptor comes from a woman over 75 with acute or convalescent COVID-19. CDR3 sequence: CASSQVGTGSNTGELFF. CDR3 sequence (DNA): TGTGCCAGCAGCCAAGTGGGGACAGGGTCGAACACCGGGGAGCTGTTTTTT.